This T cell receptor beta chain appears in the sequencing data of a study of blood T cell repertoires in COVID-19. Overall study context: Samples taken during acute and convalescent COVID-19 were collected in the United States, Italy and Spain. T cells, B-cell-depleted T cells, or PBMCs provided the cDNA or gDNA that served as material.

CDR1 and CDR2 from the germline V gene are MDHEN and SYDVKM. The CDR3 covers 14 residues. V dropped 5 bases and J dropped 3 bases, with 13 bases sitting between them. Per the study methods: Reference gene primer amplification gave estimated nucleated cell counts. The assay was immunoSEQ multiplex PCR, and TCRdb's table has in-frame clones only and misses some. The V and J calls and the clone size are those of that table, but D and trimming were determined from the DNA. The data contain some 300,000 clones, about nine tenths of them singletons. The gene calls are TRBV28 and TRBJ1-1, with unresolved D. The clonotype comes from a woman in her 30s who had recovered from COVID-19. Sequenced material: peripheral blood. In DNA form, the CDR3 reads TGTGCCAGCAGTCCTTTACAGTCCCACACTGAAGCTTTCTTT. As protein: CASSPLQSHTEAFF.